This passage covers 12 T cell receptor beta chains from one sample sequenced in a study of cytomegalovirus exposure and HLA in healthy donors (dated by TCRdb to about 2017). Receptors were amplified or captured by the immunoSEQ multiplex PCR assay. For the multiplex PCR, a mixture combining 60 forward primers for TCR Vbeta segments and 13 reverse primers for TCR Jbeta segments was used. TCRdb holds this immuneACCESS table with in-frame rearrangements only. Some clones are missing; in checked studies, unresolved V genes explain under half, and the rest has no known cause. A total of about 89,000 clones appear in this sample, roughly three fifths of them only once. Jointly, the top ten make up around 6.5% of the sample. Material: PBMCs. These TCRs come from a woman in her twenties or thirties in good health and CMV-seronegative.

Only one count was recorded for this clone. The V call is TRBV6-5, the J call TRBJ2-7; 7 bases are a match to TRBD1. The germline gives CDR1 MNHEY, CDR2 SVGAGI. The CDR3 covers 12 residues. V lost 7 bases, J lost 6 bases, and 6 bases stayed unmatched. The CDR3 region has the DNA TGTGCCAGCACCCAGACAGGGTCCGAGCAGTACTTC. This gives the protein CASTQTGSEQYF.

V gene TRBV15 combines with J gene TRBJ1-1; 8 bases align to TRBD1. The CDR3 runs 16 residues. The junction had 10 bases not matched to a gene; V was cut back by 6 bases and J by 1 base. Per germline, CDR1 LNHNV and CDR2 YYDKDF (reference sequence). CDR3 DNA sequence: TGTGCCACCAGGCGAGCACTCGGACAGGGGAACACTGAAGCTTTCTTT. Its protein product is CATRRALGQGNTEAFF.

The CDR3 is CASSAQRGPDTQYF. In DNA form, the CDR3 reads TGTGCCAGCAGCGCACAGCGGGGGCCAGATACGCAGTATTTT. V gene TRBV9 combines with J gene TRBJ2-3; 8 bases map to TRBD2. Germline-derived CDR1 and CDR2 are SGDLS and YYNGEE. With 3 bases clipped from V and 4 bases from J, the junction kept 4 bases outside the gene matches. This CDR3 has 14 amino acids.

J is TRBJ2-3 and V is TRBV19; D is undetermined. The CDR3 is made up of 12 amino acids. Germline loops: CDR1 LNHDA, CDR2 SQIVND (reference sequence). V was clipped by 8 bases and J by 0 bases, with 6 bases between them. In nucleotides, the CDR3 is TGTGCCAGTGCCCGGAGCACAGATACGCAGTATTTT. It specifies CASARSTDTQYF.

This clone was seen a handful of times. V usage is TRBV6-5 and J usage is TRBJ2-2, with TRBD2 matching over 8 bases. The CDR3 runs 14 residues. Trimming at V came to 0 bases and at J to 8 bases, leaving 2 bases not matched to a gene. Per the germline V gene, CDR1 is MNHEY and CDR2 is SVGAGI. The CDR3 nucleotides read TGTGCCAGCAGTTACTCTCGGGGGGGAGGGGAGCTGTTTTTT. Translation: CASSYSRGGGELFF.

The table lists this clone with a few counts. The chain uses TRBV18 and TRBJ1-3, with D perhaps matching TRBD1 (5 bases). This CDR3 has 16 amino acids. Germline CDR1 is KGHSH and CDR2 is LQKENI. Trimming cost V 6 bases and J 4 bases, with 19 bases left between them. This CDR3 reads CASSPSQGLTGNTIYF. The CDR3 DNA sequence: TGTGCCAGCTCTCCCTCTCAGGGTTTAACGGGAAACACCATATATTTT.

This chain uses TRBV6-5 with TRBJ1-2; D call uncertain. Between the trimmed V and J ends, which lost 5 bases and 7 bases, there was a span of 17 bases. Germline V CDR1 and CDR2: MNHEY, SVGAGI. The CDR3 totals 14 residues. The CDR3 DNA is TGTGCCAGCAGTCTAACCGGTGGGCATCGTGGCTACACCTTC. As protein: CASSLTGGHRGYTF.

This chain uses TRBV5-5 with TRBJ1-1, with D unclear. Germline CDR1 and CDR2: SGHKS and YYEKEE (reference sequence). The CDR3 totals 15 residues. V was cut by 1 base and J by 6 bases, with 16 bases left in between. The CDR3 spells CASSLQRAGAAEAFF. CDR3 bases: TGTGCCAGCAGCTTGCAGAGAGCAGGCGCCGCTGAAGCTTTCTTT.

This chain uses TRBV4-3 with TRBJ2-7; the D is unclear. Germline CDR1 is LGHNA and CDR2 is YSLEER. The CDR3 has 16 residues. Trimming left V 0 bases short and J 4 bases short, with 16 bases between. CDR3 nucleotides: TGCGCCAGCAGCCAAGAGGTATCGGAGTATAGTTACGAGCAGTACTTC. Protein: CASSQEVSEYSYEQYF.

This clone was counted between two and nine times. The chain is built from TRBV4-2 and TRBJ2-1; perhaps TRBD2 as D (6 bases). Germline V gene data show CDR1 as LGHNA and CDR2 as YNFKEQ. The CDR3 has 16 residues. V gave up 6 bases and J gave up 0 bases, with 15 bases separating them. As DNA, the CDR3 is TGTGCCAGCAGTCTCGTGGACGGGAGCTCCTACAATGAGCAGTTCTTC. Protein product: CASSLVDGSSYNEQFF.

The CDR3 coding sequence is TGCGCCAGCAGCTTGGAAGGACTCGGGGCAGATACGCAGTATTTT. Translated: CASSLEGLGADTQYF. This chain connects TRBV5-1 to TRBJ2-3; D perhaps matches TRBD2 (5 bases). The CDR3 sequence is 15 residues long. Between the trimmed V and J ends, which lost 0 bases and 4 bases, there was a span of 12 bases. Germline loops: CDR1 SGHRS, CDR2 YFSETQ.

V and J are TRBV13 and TRBJ2-2; D might be TRBD1 (5 bases). Trimming removed 0 bases at V and 3 bases at J, with 14 bases between. This CDR3 spans 17 amino acids. CDR1 is PRHDT, CDR2 FYEKMQ, per germline (reference sequence). The chain's CDR3 is CASSLGRQGVYTGELFF. The CDR3 bases are TGTGCCAGCAGCTTAGGCCGCCAGGGTGTTTACACCGGGGAGCTGTTTTTT.